This TCR beta chain was sequenced in a study of regulatory T cells in long-lasting Graves disease. As for time point: newly diagnosed GD, antithyroid drugs for less than 3 months. The authors made the TCR library using RNA they extracted from PBMCs. Broader study findings: Researchers reported studying only peripheral blood, not thyroid tissue. More public clonotypes were shared by persistent patients (2,741) than by new patients (roughly 910).

The authors built TCR beta libraries using iRepertoire HTBI primers and Arm-PCR of CDR3 regions. TCRdb called the multiplex PCR reads again in MiXCR, with one record for every CDR3 protein. The data show hundreds of thousands of distinct CDR3 sequences, about 16% seen once. Notes on this clonotype: Its antigen is not identified.

The CDR3 covers 15 residues. Between the trimmed V and J ends, which lost 5 bases and 1 base, there was a span of 14 bases. Germline assignment: CDR1 MNHEY and CDR2 SMNVEV (reference sequence). The same sample was also studied in work on T cells in Graves' hyperthyroidism and ophthalmopathy. That publication notes: A 13 V-J model separated ophthalmopathy from stable hyperthyroidism.

The J gene is TRBJ1-1, the V gene TRBV27, with D uncertain. The material was peripheral blood mononuclear cells (PBMCs), obtained at new diagnosis, from a patient treated with antithyroid drugs. The TCR originated in a young man with Graves disease. The CDR3 loop reads CASSQSTRGNTEAFF. CDR3 in DNA: TGTGCCAGCAGTCAATCTACCCGTGGGAACACTGAAGCTTTCTTT.